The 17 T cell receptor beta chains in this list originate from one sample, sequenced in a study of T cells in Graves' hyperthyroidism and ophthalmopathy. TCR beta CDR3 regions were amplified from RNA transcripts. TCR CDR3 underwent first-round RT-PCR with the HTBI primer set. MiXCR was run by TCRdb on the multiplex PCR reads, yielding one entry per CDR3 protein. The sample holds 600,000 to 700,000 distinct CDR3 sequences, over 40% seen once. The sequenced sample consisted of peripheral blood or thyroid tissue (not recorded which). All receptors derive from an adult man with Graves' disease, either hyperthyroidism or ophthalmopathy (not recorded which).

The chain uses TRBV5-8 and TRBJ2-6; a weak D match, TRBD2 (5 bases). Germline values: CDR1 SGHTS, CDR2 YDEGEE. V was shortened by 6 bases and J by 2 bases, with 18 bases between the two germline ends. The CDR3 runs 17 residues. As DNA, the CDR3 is TGTGCCAGCACTGTTGAGGGAATCAGCACTGGGGCCAACGTCCTGACTTTC. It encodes CASTVEGISTGANVLTF. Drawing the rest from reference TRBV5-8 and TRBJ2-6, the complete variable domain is EAGVTQSPTHLIKTRGQQATLRCSPISGHTSVYWYQQALGLGLQFLLWYDEGEERNRGNFPPRFSGRQFPNYSSELNVNALELEDSALYLCASTVEGISTGANVLTFGAGSRLTVL.

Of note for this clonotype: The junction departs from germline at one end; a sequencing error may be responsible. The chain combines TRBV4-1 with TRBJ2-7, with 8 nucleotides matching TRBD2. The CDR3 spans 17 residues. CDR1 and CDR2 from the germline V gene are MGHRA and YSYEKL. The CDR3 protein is CVSSSSGRLAGWYEQYF. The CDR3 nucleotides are TGCGTCAGCAGCTCCTCTGGGCGGCTAGCGGGTTGGTACGAGCAGTACTTC.

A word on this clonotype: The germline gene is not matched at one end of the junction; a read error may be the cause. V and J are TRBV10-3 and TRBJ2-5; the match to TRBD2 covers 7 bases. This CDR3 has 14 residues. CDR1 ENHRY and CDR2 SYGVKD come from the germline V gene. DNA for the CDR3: TGTGCCAGCAGTTGGGGCGGGGGCCAAGAGACCCAGTACTTC. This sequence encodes CASSWGGGQETQYF.

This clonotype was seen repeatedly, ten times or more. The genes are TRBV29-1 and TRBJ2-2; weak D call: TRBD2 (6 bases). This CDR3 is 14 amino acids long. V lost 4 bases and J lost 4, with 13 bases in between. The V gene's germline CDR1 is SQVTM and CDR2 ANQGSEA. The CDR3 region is CSVVVRGSTGELFF. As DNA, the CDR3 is TGCAGCGTTGTCGTGCGGGGTAGCACCGGGGAGCTGTTTTTT.

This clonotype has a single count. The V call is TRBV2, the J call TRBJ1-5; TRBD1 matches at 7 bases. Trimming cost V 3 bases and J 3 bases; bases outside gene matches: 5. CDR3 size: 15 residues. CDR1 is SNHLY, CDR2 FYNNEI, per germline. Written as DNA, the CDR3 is TGTGCCAGCAGTGAGGTGACAGGGTACAATCAGCCCCAGCATTTT. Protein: CASSEVTGYNQPQHF.

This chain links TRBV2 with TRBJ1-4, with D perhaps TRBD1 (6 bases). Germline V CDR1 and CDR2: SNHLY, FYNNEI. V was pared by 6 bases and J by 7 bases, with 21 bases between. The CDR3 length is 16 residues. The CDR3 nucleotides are TGTGCCAGCAGAGGCAGGGGAGGCTTAGCTGGTGAAAAACTGTTTTTT. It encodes CASRGRGGLAGEKLFF.

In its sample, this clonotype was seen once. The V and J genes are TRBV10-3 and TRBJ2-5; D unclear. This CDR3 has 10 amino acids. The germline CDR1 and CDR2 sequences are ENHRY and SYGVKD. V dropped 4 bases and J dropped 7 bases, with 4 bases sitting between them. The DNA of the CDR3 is TGTGCCATCAGTGCAGGGACCCAGTACTTC. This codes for CAISAGTQYF.

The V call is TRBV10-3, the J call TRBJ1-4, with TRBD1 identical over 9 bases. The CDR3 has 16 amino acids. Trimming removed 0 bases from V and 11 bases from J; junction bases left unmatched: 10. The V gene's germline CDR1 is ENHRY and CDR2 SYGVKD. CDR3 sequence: CAISESPGQGDLKLFF. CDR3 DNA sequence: TGTGCCATCAGTGAGTCTCCGGGACAGGGTGACTTGAAACTGTTTTTT.

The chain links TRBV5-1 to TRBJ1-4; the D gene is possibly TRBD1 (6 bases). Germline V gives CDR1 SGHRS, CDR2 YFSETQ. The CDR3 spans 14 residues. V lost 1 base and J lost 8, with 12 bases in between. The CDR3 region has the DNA TGCGCCAGCAGCTTGAACAGGGTGAACGAAAAACTGTTTTTT. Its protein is CASSLNRVNEKLFF.

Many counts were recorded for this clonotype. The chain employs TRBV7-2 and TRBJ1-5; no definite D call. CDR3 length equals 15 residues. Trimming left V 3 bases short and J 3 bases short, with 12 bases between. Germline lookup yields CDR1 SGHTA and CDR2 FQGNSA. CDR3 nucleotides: TGTGCCAGCAGCTTCGGGCGGGGAGACAATCAGCCCCAGCATTTT. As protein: CASSFGRGDNQPQHF.

The CDR3 protein is CASSIPGQKNTEAFF. The CDR3 DNA reads TGTGCCAGTAGTATACCCGGACAAAAAAACACTGAAGCTTTCTTT. J is TRBJ1-1 and V is TRBV19, with D possibly TRBD1 on 5 matching bases. V lost 2 bases and J 2 bases, leaving 12 bases between the germline ends. In germline, CDR1 is LNHDA, CDR2 SQIVND (reference sequence). This CDR3 contains 15 residues.

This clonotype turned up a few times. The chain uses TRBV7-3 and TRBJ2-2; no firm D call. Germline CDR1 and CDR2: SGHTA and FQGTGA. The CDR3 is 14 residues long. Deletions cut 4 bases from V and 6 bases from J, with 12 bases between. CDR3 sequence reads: CASSWGLGSGELFF. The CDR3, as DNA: TGTGCCAGCAGCTGGGGATTGGGTTCCGGGGAGCTGTTTTTT.

CDR3 in amino acids: CASRPQGTANTEAFF. CDR3 nucleotides: TGTGCCAGCAGGCCACAAGGAACAGCGAACACTGAAGCTTTCTTT. This sequence joins TRBV12-3 or TRBV12-4 and TRBJ1-1; D remains ambiguous. Deletions cut 6 bases from V and 1 base from J, with 15 bases between. The CDR3 is made up of 15 amino acids.

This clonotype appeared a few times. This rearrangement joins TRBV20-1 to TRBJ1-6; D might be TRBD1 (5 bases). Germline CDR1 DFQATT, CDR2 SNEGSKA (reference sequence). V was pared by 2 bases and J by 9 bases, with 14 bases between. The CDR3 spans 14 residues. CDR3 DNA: TGCAGTGCTAGAAATGACAGAGAGTCTTCACCCCTCCACTTT. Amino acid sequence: CSARNDRESSPLHF.

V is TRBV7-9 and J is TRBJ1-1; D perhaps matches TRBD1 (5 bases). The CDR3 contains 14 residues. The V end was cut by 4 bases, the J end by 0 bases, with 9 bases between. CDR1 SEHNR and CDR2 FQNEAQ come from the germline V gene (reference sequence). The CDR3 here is CASSWDRMNTEAFF. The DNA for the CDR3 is TGTGCCAGCAGCTGGGACCGAATGAACACTGAAGCTTTCTTT.

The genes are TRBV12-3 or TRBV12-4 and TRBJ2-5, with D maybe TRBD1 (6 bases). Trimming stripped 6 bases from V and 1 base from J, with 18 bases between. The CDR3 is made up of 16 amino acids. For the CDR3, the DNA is TGTGCCAGCAGCAGGGGCGAGGCAGACCGCCAAGAGACCCAGTACTTC. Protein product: CASSRGEADRQETQYF.

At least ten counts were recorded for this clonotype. In DNA, the CDR3 is TGCAGCGTTGAAGCCGAACGACAGGGACGAATGTATGGCTACACCTTC. This sequence encodes CSVEAERQGRMYGYTF. V is TRBV29-1 and J is TRBJ1-2, with 7 bases matching TRBD1. V lost 1 base, J lost 5 bases, and 13 bases stayed unmatched. The germline gives CDR1 SQVTM, CDR2 ANQGSEA. This CDR3 is built from 16 residues.